Listed here are 24 T cell receptor beta chains from one sample, sequenced in a study of T cells expressing NK-cell markers. TCRdb reprocessed the 5' RACE reads and keeps a single row for each CDR3 protein, giving no DNA. Across about 160,000 distinct CDR3 sequences, the top ten clones capture less than 20% of the sample. Sequencing was performed on blood T cells: a sorted CD56 or NKG2C T cell subset, CD4+ or CD8+ T cells, or bulk PBMC T cells (not recorded which). The receptors shown here come from a woman aged 18 to 75 in good health.

This chain connects TRBV18 to TRBJ2-7; without DNA, the TCRdb call of TRBD2 cannot be checked. The CDR3 sequence is 15 residues long. Germline loops: CDR1 KGHSH, CDR2 LQKENI. CDR3: CASSPGTATTYEQYF.

The CDR3 is CASSEKFGTGYQETQYF. The chain is built from TRBV25-1 and TRBJ2-5; TCRdb indicates TRBD1, and absent DNA this call remains unverified. CDR3 length equals 17 residues. Germline V gene sequence: CDR1 MGHDK, CDR2 SYGVNS.

The chain uses TRBV25-1 and TRBJ2-5; with no DNA, the TCRdb D assignment of TRBD1 cannot be verified. CDR1 and CDR2 (germline): MGHDK, SYGVNS. The CDR3 sequence is 14 residues long. The CDR3 loop is CASSEHRVRGTQYF.

The V call is TRBV29-1, the J call TRBJ2-7; absent DNA, TCRdb's TRBD1 call cannot be checked. The CDR3 extends over 12 amino acids. Germline CDR1 SQVTM, CDR2 ANQGSEA. CDR3 sequence: CSAQVTGSGQYF.

The chain couples TRBV18 to TRBJ2-3. The CDR3 spans 15 residues. Germline V lookup: CDR1 KGHSH, CDR2 LQKENI. Here the CDR3 reads CASSPPNRVLDTQYF.

The chain has TRBV14 and TRBJ1-1. The germline V gene has CDR1 SGHDN and CDR2 FVKESK. The CDR3 spans 15 residues. The CDR3 loop is CASSQELAGSTEAFF.

The chain carries TRBV6-1 and TRBJ1-6; TCRdb calls TRBD1, which cannot be checked without DNA. The V gene's germline CDR1 is MNHNS and CDR2 SASEGT. This CDR3 is built from 14 residues. CDR3 amino acids: CASSTGTGGTPLHF.

The chain couples TRBV7-8 to TRBJ2-3; TCRdb lists TRBD2, though no DNA is available to test this call. The CDR3 extends over 14 amino acids. The V gene's germline CDR1 is SGHVS and CDR2 FQNEAQ. Here the CDR3 reads CASSWGLGGDTQYF. The full variable domain, completed using reference TRBV7-8 and TRBJ2-3, is GAGVSQSPRYKVAKRGQDVALRCDPISGHVSLFWYQQALGQGPEFLTYFQNEAQLDKSGLPSDRFFAERPEGSVSTLKIQRTQQEDSAVYLCASSWGLGGDTQYFGPGTRLTVL.

The chain is built from TRBV12-3 or TRBV12-4 and TRBJ2-3; no DNA is available, so the TRBD1 call from TCRdb remains unchecked. CDR3 length equals 13 residues. The CDR3 is CASSLADMGTQYF.

The chain uses TRBV3-1 and TRBJ1-2; TCRdb's assignment of TRBD1 cannot be checked, as there is no DNA. Germline CDR1 is LGHDT and CDR2 is YNNKEL (reference sequence). This CDR3 has 13 amino acids. This chain's CDR3 is CASSQTGEYGYTF.

The V gene is TRBV12-3 or TRBV12-4, the J gene TRBJ1-5. The CDR3 runs 14 residues. The CDR3 is CASSTPGVGWPQHF.

V and J are TRBV4-1 and TRBJ2-7; the D call of TRBD2 rests on TCRdb alone, since no DNA is present to check it. The germline V gene has CDR1 MGHRA and CDR2 YSYEKL. CDR3 length: 14 amino acids. The CDR3 loop is CASSQVAGGDEQYF.

The chain has TRBV28 and TRBJ2-3. The germline CDR1 and CDR2 sequences are MDHEN and SYDVKM. The CDR3 length is 16 residues. The CDR3 here is CASSLIPSVPTDTQYF.

V usage is TRBV3-1 and J usage is TRBJ2-7; TCRdb returns TRBD1, unconfirmable since there is no DNA. Germline CDR1 LGHDT, CDR2 YNNKEL (reference sequence). This CDR3 is built from 15 residues. The CDR3 loop reads CASSQAGTAAYEQYF.

The chain carries TRBV28 and TRBJ1-2; absent DNA, TCRdb's TRBD1 call cannot be checked. The CDR3 extends over 14 amino acids. Germline CDR1 reads MDHEN; CDR2 reads SYDVKM. The CDR3 sequence is CASGSFSGGSGYTF.

The gene calls are TRBV15 and TRBJ2-3; the TCRdb call, TRBD1, lacks DNA for checking. Germline V gene data show CDR1 as LNHNV and CDR2 as YYDKDF (reference sequence). There are 16 residues in the CDR3. The CDR3 sequence is CATSKLKDRVTDTQYF. Combining the CDR3 with reference TRBV15 and TRBJ2-3 gives the whole variable domain DAMVIQNPRYQVTQFGKPVTLSCSQTLNHNVMYWYQQKSSQAPKLLFHYYDKDFNNEADTPDNFQSRRPNTSFCFLDIRSPGLGDTAMYLCATSKLKDRVTDTQYFGPGTRLTVL.

The CDR3: CSAGLTGPSYEQYF. The chain links TRBV20-1 to TRBJ2-7; TCRdb lists TRBD2, though no DNA is available to test this call. The CDR3 has 14 residues. Germline V CDR1 and CDR2: DFQATT, SNEGSKA (reference sequence).

The chain carries TRBV24-1 and TRBJ1-2; the TRBD1 assignment by TCRdb is unverifiable without DNA. Germline V lookup: CDR1 KGHDR, CDR2 SFDVKD. This CDR3 region has 14 residues. CDR3 protein: CATSEPGRTYGYTF.

The genes are TRBV5-1 and TRBJ1-4. This CDR3 has 15 residues. CDR1 and CDR2 (germline): SGHRS, YFSETQ. This chain's CDR3 is CASSSTGQKNEKLFF.

The chain recombines TRBV7-3 with TRBJ2-2; TCRdb's D call of TRBD2 is untestable without DNA. The CDR3 is 19 amino acids. Germline lookup yields CDR1 SGHTA and CDR2 FQGTGA. CDR3 residues: CASIVPGLAGDSNTGELFF.

This sequence joins TRBV20-1 and TRBJ2-5. From germline, CDR1 is DFQATT and CDR2 SNEGSKA (reference sequence). This CDR3 has 13 amino acids. CDR3 region: CSARTRVQETQYF.

The chain links TRBV20-1 to TRBJ1-2; TCRdb's D call of TRBD1 is untestable without DNA. CDR3 length: 15 residues. The V gene's germline CDR1 is DFQATT and CDR2 SNEGSKA (reference sequence). CDR3 protein: CSPRGTGATNYGYTF.

The chain combines TRBV7-3 with TRBJ2-3. The CDR3 totals 13 residues. CDR1 and CDR2 (germline): SGHTA, FQGTGA. CDR3 in amino acids: CASSNGPPDTQYF.

The chain couples TRBV20-1 to TRBJ2-4; the TCRdb call, TRBD1, lacks DNA for checking. Germline values: CDR1 DFQATT, CDR2 SNEGSKA (reference sequence). There are 17 residues in the CDR3. The CDR3 sequence is CSARSPGGAGDRNIQYF.